This T cell receptor (beta chain) is drawn from a study of response to subunit inactivated influenza vaccine. This clonotype has just a few counts. Its antigen is still unknown. Whole-study results and caveats: A suggestion made by the authors is that each seasonal influenza vaccination recruits few new T cells.

Between the trimmed V and J ends, which lost 7 bases and 3 bases, there was a span of 10 bases. The length of the CDR3 is 11 residues. Germline values: CDR1 DFQATT, CDR2 SNEGSKA (reference sequence). TCRdb re-called the RT-PCR reads through MiXCR, storing one row per CDR3 protein. Altogether hundreds of thousands of distinct CDR3 sequences are present, 11% being singletons, with the ten largest covering approximately 11%. Another study also made use of these data, one on T cells expressing NK-cell markers. That work states: UMIs accompanied the 5'RACE template switching by which TCR beta cDNA was made. Sorted T-cell subsets CD3+CD56+NKG2C+, CD3+CD56+NKG2C- and CD3+CD56-NKG2C+ were TCR beta-sequenced. What restricted sorting to alpha-beta TCR T cells in several experiments was an anti-gamma-delta TCR antibody. In a group of about six donors, dominant NKG2C+ clonotypes represented about 1.0-8% of CD8+ T cells.

This TCR was sampled from a man between 45 and 60 years old who received an inactivated influenza vaccine. Sample: PBMCs from blood, taken on the day of vaccination. The chain recombines TRBV20-1 with TRBJ2-7, with D perhaps matching TRBD2 (6 bases). The CDR3 DNA is TGCAGTGTCCGGAGGGGCTACGAGCAGTACTTC. Translation: CSVRRGYEQYF.